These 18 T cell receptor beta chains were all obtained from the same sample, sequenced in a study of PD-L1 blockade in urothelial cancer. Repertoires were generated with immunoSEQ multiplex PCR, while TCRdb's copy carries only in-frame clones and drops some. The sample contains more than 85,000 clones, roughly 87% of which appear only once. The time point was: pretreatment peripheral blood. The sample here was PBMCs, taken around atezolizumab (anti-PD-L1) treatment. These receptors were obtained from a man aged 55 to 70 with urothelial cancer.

In DNA form, the CDR3 reads TGTGCCAGCACGGGGACACTGGGATTCTACGAGCAGTACTTC. Its translation is CASTGTLGFYEQYF. The rearrangement joins TRBV6-1 to TRBJ2-7; D might be TRBD1 (6 bases). Germline CDR1 reads MNHNS; CDR2 reads SASEGT. This CDR3 region has 14 residues. V was shortened by 7 bases and J by 3 bases, with 16 bases between the two germline ends.

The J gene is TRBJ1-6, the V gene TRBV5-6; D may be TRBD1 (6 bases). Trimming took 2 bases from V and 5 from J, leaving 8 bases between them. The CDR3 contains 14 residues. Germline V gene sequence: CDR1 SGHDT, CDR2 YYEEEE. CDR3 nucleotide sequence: TGTGCCAGCAGCTTTAACAGGGATAATTCACCCCTCCACTTT. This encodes CASSFNRDNSPLHF.

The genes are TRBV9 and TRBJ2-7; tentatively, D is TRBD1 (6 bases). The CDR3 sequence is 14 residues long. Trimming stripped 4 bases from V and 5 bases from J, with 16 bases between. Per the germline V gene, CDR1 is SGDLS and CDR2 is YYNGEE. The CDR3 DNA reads TGTGCCAGCAGCCTTACTGACAGGTTCGACGAGCAGTACTTC. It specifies CASSLTDRFDEQYF.

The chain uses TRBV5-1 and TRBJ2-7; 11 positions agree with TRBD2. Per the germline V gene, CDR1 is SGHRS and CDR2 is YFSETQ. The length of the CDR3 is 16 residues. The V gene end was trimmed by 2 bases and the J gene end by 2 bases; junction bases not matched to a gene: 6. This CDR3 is CASSFTSGSSTYEQYF. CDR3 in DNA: TGCGCCAGCAGCTTTACTAGCGGGAGTTCGACCTACGAGCAGTACTTC.

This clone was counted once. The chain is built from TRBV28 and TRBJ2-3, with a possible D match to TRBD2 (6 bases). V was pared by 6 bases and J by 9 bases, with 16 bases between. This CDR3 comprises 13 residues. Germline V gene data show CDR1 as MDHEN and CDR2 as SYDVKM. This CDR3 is CASSPIGDWTQYF. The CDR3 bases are TGTGCCAGCAGCCCCATTGGGGACTGGACGCAGTATTTT.

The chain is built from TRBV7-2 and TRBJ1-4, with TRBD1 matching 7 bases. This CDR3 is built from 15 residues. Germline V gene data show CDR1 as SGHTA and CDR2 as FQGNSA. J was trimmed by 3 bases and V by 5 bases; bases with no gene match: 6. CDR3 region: CASSKDRAANEKLFF. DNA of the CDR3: TGTGCCAGCAGCAAAGACAGGGCGGCTAATGAAAAACTGTTTTTT.

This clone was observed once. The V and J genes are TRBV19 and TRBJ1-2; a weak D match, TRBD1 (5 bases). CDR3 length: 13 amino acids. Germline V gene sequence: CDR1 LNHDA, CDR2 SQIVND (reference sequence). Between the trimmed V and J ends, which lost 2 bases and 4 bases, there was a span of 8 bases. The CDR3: CASSISRVYGYTF. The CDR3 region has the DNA TGTGCCAGTAGTATATCCAGGGTCTATGGCTACACCTTC.

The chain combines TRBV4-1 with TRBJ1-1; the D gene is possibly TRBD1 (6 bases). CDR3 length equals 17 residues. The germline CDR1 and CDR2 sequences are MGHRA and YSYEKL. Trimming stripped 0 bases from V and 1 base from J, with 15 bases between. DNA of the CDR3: TGCGCCAGCAGCCAAGAAAGATGGGGGCACTGGAACACTGAAGCTTTCTTT. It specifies CASSQERWGHWNTEAFF.

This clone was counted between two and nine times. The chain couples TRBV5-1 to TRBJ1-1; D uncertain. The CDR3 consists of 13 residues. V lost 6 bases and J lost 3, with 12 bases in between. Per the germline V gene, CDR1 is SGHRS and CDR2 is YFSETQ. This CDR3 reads CASNPGSDTEAFF. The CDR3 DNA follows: TGCGCCAGCAATCCAGGCTCGGACACTGAAGCTTTCTTT.

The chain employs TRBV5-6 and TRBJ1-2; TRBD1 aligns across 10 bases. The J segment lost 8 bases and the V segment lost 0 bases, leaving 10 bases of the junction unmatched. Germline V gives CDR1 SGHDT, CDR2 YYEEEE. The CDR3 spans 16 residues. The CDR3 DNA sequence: TGTGCCAGCAGCTTGGGTTTAGGGACAGGGGTTTCGGGCTACACCTTC. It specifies CASSLGLGTGVSGYTF.

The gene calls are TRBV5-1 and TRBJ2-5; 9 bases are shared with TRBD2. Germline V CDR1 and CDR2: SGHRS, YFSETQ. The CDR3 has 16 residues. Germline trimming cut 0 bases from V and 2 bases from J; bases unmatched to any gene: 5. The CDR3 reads CASSLGVLAGQETQYF. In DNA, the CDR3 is TGCGCCAGCAGCTTGGGGGTACTAGCGGGTCAAGAGACCCAGTACTTC.

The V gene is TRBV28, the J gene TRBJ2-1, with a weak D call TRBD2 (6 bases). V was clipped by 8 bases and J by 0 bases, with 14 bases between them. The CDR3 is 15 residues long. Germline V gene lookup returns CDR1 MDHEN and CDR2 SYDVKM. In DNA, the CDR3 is TGTGCCAGCGGGCCCGGGGGAGCCTCCTACAATGAGCAGTTCTTC. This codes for CASGPGGASYNEQFF.

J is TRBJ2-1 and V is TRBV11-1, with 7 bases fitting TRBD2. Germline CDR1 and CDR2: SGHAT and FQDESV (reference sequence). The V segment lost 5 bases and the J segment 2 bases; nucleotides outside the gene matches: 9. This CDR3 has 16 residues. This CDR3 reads CASSPNEGGTYNEQFF. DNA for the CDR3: TGTGCCAGCAGCCCTAATGAGGGAGGGACCTACAATGAGCAGTTCTTC.

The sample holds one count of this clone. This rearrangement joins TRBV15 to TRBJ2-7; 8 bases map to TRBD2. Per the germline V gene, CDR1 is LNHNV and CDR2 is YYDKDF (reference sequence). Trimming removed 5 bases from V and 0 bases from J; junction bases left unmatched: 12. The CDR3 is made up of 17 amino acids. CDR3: CATSSGATSGSSYEQYF. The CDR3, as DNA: TGTGCCACCAGCTCTGGAGCAACAAGCGGGAGCTCCTACGAGCAGTACTTC.

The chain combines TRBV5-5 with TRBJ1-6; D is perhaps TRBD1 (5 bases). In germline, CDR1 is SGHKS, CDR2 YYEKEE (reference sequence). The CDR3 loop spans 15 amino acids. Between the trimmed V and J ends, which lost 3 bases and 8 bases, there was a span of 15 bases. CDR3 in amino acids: CASSSRDPTDSPLHF. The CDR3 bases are TGTGCCAGCAGCTCGCGGGACCCCACGGATTCACCCCTCCACTTT.

CDR3 sequence reads: CASGRQGTDEQYF. Here the CDR3 DNA reads TGTGCCAGCGGGCGACAGGGCACCGACGAGCAGTACTTC. The chain recombines TRBV5-4 with TRBJ2-7; 7 positions match TRBD1. The trim removed 7 bases at V and 5 bases at J, leaving 9 bases unmatched. The CDR3 is 13 amino acids. The V gene's germline CDR1 is SGHNT and CDR2 YYREEE (reference sequence).

CDR3 nucleotide sequence: TGTGCCAGCAGCCGGGACTATACCTACGAGCAGTACTTC. It is translated as CASSRDYTYEQYF. The J gene is TRBJ2-7, the V gene TRBV5-6; 7 nucleotides line up with TRBD2. The V gene's germline CDR1 is SGHDT and CDR2 YYEEEE. J gave up 2 bases and V 4 bases, and 3 bases lay outside the gene matches. This CDR3 has 13 residues. Full variable domain (remainder filled in from reference TRBV5-6 and TRBJ2-7): DAGVTQSPTHLIKTRGQQVTLRCSPKSGHDTVSWYQQALGQGPQFIFQYYEEEERQRGNFPDRFSGHQFPNYSSELNVNALLLGDSALYLCASSRDYTYEQYFGPGTRLTVT.

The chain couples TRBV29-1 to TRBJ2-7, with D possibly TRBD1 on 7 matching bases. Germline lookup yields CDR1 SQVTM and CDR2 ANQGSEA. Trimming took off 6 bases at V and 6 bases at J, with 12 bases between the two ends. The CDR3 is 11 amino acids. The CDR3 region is CSVSQGGEQYF. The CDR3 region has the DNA TGCAGCGTCTCTCAGGGGGGCGAGCAGTACTTC.